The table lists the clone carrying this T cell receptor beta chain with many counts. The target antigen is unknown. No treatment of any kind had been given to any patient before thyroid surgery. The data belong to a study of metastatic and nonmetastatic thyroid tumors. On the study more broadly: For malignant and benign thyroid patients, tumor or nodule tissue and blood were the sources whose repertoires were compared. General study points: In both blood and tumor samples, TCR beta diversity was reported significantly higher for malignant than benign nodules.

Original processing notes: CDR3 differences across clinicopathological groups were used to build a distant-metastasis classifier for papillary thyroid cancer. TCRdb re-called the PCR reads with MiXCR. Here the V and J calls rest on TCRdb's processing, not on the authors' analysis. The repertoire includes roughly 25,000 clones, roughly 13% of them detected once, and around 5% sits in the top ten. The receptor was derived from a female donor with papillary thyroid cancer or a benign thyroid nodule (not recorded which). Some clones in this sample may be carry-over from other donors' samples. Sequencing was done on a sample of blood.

The CDR3, as DNA: TGTGCCAGCCGCCAAGCCTTGTTCGGGGAGCTGTTTTTT. Amino acids: CASRQALFGELFF. V usage is TRBV6-1 and J usage is TRBJ2-2; D unclear. V was shortened by 8 bases and J by 7 bases, with 14 bases between the two germline ends. Germline CDR1 reads MNHNS; CDR2 reads SASEGT. The CDR3 covers 13 residues.